This TCR beta chain emerged from a study of identical twins. Each CDR3 protein gets one entry after TCRdb re-called the 5' RACE reads with MiXCR. Of around 530,000 distinct CDR3 sequences listed, roughly 15% are singletons. The CDR3 has 17 residues. Germline loops: CDR1 MNHEY, CDR2 SMNVEV (reference sequence). The V segment lost 3 bases and the J segment 4 bases; nucleotides outside the gene matches: 8. This clonotype was picked up a small number of times. Antigen specificity is unknown. Findings and caveats of the study: Out-of-frame alpha sequences common to twins exhibited an excess of low generation probability.

This sample was also put to use in a study of yellow fever vaccine responses in identical twins.

The TCR originated in a woman aged 18-29 years in good health. Material for sequencing was CD4+ T cells sorted from blood. The genes are TRBV27 and TRBJ2-1; TRBD2 aligns across 11 bases. CDR3 nucleotide sequence: TGTGCCAGCAGTTTTCTAAAGACTAGCGGGGCTTACAATGAGCAGTTCTTC. It codes for CASSFLKTSGAYNEQFF.